A single sample gave rise to the 10 T cell receptor beta chains below, sequenced in a study of PD-L1 blockade in urothelial cancer. This table comes from immunoSEQ multiplex PCR, and its TCRdb copy is limited to in-frame clones, with some not included. This sample has 84,000 or so clones, with about 84% found just once. Time point denoted: pretreatment peripheral blood. Sequencing used PBMCs, obtained around atezolizumab (anti-PD-L1) treatment. The receptors originated from a man between 60 and 70 years old with urothelial cancer.

The chain carries TRBV5-1 and TRBJ2-5; perhaps TRBD2 as D (6 bases). The J call is doubtful: the DNA matches TRBJ2-7 better. Germline CDR1 reads SGHRS; CDR2 reads YFSETQ. This CDR3 has 12 amino acids. Here the CDR3 reads CASSGGYYEQYF. DNA for the CDR3: TGCGCCAGCAGTGGGGGGTACTACGAGCAGTACTTC.

The chain uses TRBV11-2 and TRBJ2-1, with TRBD2 identical over 7 bases. V lost 3 bases to trimming and J lost 6 bases; unmatched junction nucleotides: 11. Per the germline V gene, CDR1 is SGHAT and CDR2 is FQNNGV. CDR3 length: 16 residues. The CDR3 loop reads CASSFLAGAFGNEQFF. DNA of the CDR3: TGTGCCAGCAGCTTTTTGGCGGGAGCTTTCGGCAATGAGCAGTTCTTC.

The rearrangement joins TRBV6-5 to TRBJ2-3; a weak D match, TRBD2 (7 bases). Germline V gene sequence: CDR1 MNHEY, CDR2 SVGAGI. V lost 8 bases and J lost 6, with 12 bases in between. This CDR3 comprises 12 residues. The CDR3 region has the DNA TGTGCCAGCTCTAGGGGGGGGGATACGCAGTATTTT. It encodes CASSRGGDTQYF.

V gene TRBV7-3 combines with J gene TRBJ2-7; 12 bases map to TRBD2. V shed 4 bases and J 5 bases; nucleotides not matched to a gene: 9. From germline, CDR1 is SGHTA and CDR2 FQGTGA. The CDR3 contains 16 residues. DNA for the CDR3: TGTGCCAGCAGCTCCAGCCCCTCTAGCGGGAGGGACGAGCAGTACTTC. This gives the protein CASSSSPSSGRDEQYF. The full variable domain, completed using reference TRBV7-3 and TRBJ2-7, is GAGVSQTPSNKVTEKGKYVELRCDPISGHTALYWYRQSLGQGPEFLIYFQGTGAADDSGLPNDRFFAVRPEGSVSTLKIQRTERGDSAVYLCASSSSPSSGRDEQYFGPGTRLTVT.

This clone was counted between two and nine times. The rearrangement joins TRBV5-8 to TRBJ2-5; 7 bases line up with TRBD2. Looked up from germline, CDR1 is SGHTS and CDR2 is YDEGEE. The CDR3 is 14 residues long. Trimming took 7 bases from V and 7 from J; bases not matched to a gene: 13. The CDR3 here is CASPSGLGTRTQYF. In DNA, the CDR3 is TGTGCCAGCCCCAGCGGACTAGGTACCCGGACCCAGTACTTC.

The chain joins TRBV27 to TRBJ2-7; 9 bases fit TRBD1. CDR3 size: 14 residues. Germline lookup yields CDR1 MNHEY and CDR2 SMNVEV (reference sequence). Trimming removed 3 bases from V and 2 bases from J; junction bases left unmatched: 2. CDR3 sequence: CASSFGTGTYEQYF. CDR3 in DNA: TGTGCCAGCAGTTTCGGGACAGGGACCTACGAGCAGTACTTC.

The J gene is TRBJ2-5, the V gene TRBV2, with D perhaps matching TRBD1 (5 bases). Trimming took off 7 bases at V and 2 bases at J, with 11 bases between the two ends. This CDR3 has 13 residues. CDR1 and CDR2 from the germline V gene are SNHLY and FYNNEI. CDR3 protein: CASKRTPQETQYF. The CDR3 coding sequence is TGTGCCAGCAAGAGGACACCGCAAGAGACCCAGTACTTC.

This sequence joins TRBV18 and TRBJ1-2; D gene uncertain. Trimming removed 2 bases at V and 1 base at J, with 11 bases between. The germline CDR1 and CDR2 sequences are KGHSH and LQKENI. The CDR3 runs 15 residues. The CDR3: CASSPSTVNNYGYTF. Here the CDR3 DNA reads TGTGCCAGCTCACCAAGTACAGTAAATAACTATGGCTACACCTTC.

This sequence joins TRBV18 and TRBJ1-1; D is ambiguous. This CDR3 has 14 residues. V was pared by 2 bases and J by 4 bases, with 11 bases between. Germline loops: CDR1 KGHSH, CDR2 LQKENI. CDR3 bases: TGTGCCAGCTCACCATACTCGGGATCCACTGAAGCTTTCTTT. This encodes CASSPYSGSTEAFF.

The gene calls are TRBV30 and TRBJ1-3, with D possibly being TRBD1 (5 bases). Germline V gene data show CDR1 as GTSNPN and CDR2 as SVGIG (reference sequence). CDR3 length equals 13 residues. The V gene lost 7 bases and the J gene lost 2 bases, with 12 bases spanning the gap. The CDR3 reads CASERGTGNTIYF. The CDR3, as DNA: TGTGCCTCCGAAAGGGGAACTGGAAACACCATATATTTT.